The clone carrying this TCR beta chain was seen only a few times. Its antigen is still unknown. This entry belongs to a study of T-cell reconstitution after alpha-beta-depleted transplantation in children. Study-wide results and caveats: One year after transplant, T-cell counts and diversity came mostly from newly produced T cells. About two months after transplant, alpha-beta T cells reportedly came from several hundred expanded graft clones.

Library preparation (for TCRbeta) was performed with unique molecular identifiers. TCRdb reprocessed the PCR reads with MiXCR, giving one entry per CDR3 protein. Of about 120,000 distinct CDR3 sequences detected, approximately 22% appear once; the ten largest clones hold roughly a tenth. Germline CDR1 reads DFQATT; CDR2 reads SNEGSKA (reference sequence). V shed 4 bases and J 2 bases; nucleotides not matched to a gene: 1. The CDR3 covers 13 residues. This material consisted of PBMCs, mostly from graft donor cells, taken 180 days after TCRalphabeta/CD19-depleted stem cell transplant. The chain recombines TRBV20-1 with TRBJ2-1, with 8 nucleotides matching TRBD1. The TCR comes from a male patient aged 2 to 10 who had a stem cell transplant for chronic granulomatous disease, so the T cells may come from the graft donor. The CDR3 DNA reads as TGCAGTGCTACAGGGGGCACCTACAATGAGCAGTTCTTC. This codes for CSATGGTYNEQFF.